The 12 T cell receptor beta chains presented below share a single source sample, sequenced in a study of blood T cell repertoires in COVID-19. Produced via immunoSEQ multiplex PCR; TCRdb's table is partial and in-frame only. The sample records 93,000 or so clones, around 89% being singletons. The specimen was peripheral blood. Receptor source: a woman aged 55-69 years with acute or convalescent COVID-19.

The chain carries TRBV7-2 and TRBJ1-3; D remains ambiguous. The V end lost 5 bases, the J end lost 4 bases, and 9 bases lay between the germline ends. The germline V gene encodes CDR1 SGHTA and CDR2 FQGNSA. This CDR3 is built from 13 residues. This chain's CDR3 is CASSTDAGNTIYF. CDR3 nucleotide sequence: TGTGCCAGCAGCACAGACGCGGGAAACACCATATATTTT. The complete variable domain, with remaining parts taken from reference TRBV7-2 and TRBJ1-3, reads GAGVSQSPSNKVTEKGKDVELRCDPISGHTALYWYRQSLGQGLEFLIYFQGNSAPDKSGLPSDRFSAERTGGSVSTLTIQRTQQEDSAVYLCASSTDAGNTIYFGEGSWLTVV.

CDR3 sequence reads: CASSTRWGLEETQYF. The CDR3 DNA is TGTGCCAGCAGCACACGATGGGGGCTGGAAGAGACCCAGTACTTC. The rearrangement joins TRBV11-2 to TRBJ2-5; D possibly corresponds to TRBD1 (6 bases). V was cut by 5 bases and J by 3 bases, with 16 bases left in between. The CDR3 consists of 15 residues. CDR1 is SGHAT, CDR2 FQNNGV, per germline.

This clone was observed once. Here the CDR3 reads CASMEVRSPLHF. CDR3 DNA sequence: TGTGCCAGCATGGAGGTTCGATCACCCCTCCACTTT. The chain uses TRBV6-5 and TRBJ1-6; the D is unclear. Between the trimmed V and J ends, which lost 7 bases and 10 bases, there was a span of 11 bases. The CDR3 contains 12 residues. Germline CDR1 reads MNHEY; CDR2 reads SVGAGI.

This clone was picked up a small number of times. The rearrangement joins TRBV7-2 to TRBJ2-7; 12 nucleotides align to TRBD2. This CDR3 contains 14 residues. Germline V gene data show CDR1 as SGHTA and CDR2 as FQGNSA. J gave up 5 bases and V 5 bases, and 4 bases lay outside the gene matches. The CDR3 sequence is CASSRTSGKNEQYF. The CDR3 DNA reads TGTGCCAGCAGCCGGACTAGCGGGAAGAACGAGCAGTACTTC.

The chain combines TRBV19 with TRBJ1-5; 7 nucleotides line up with TRBD1. From germline, CDR1 is LNHDA and CDR2 SQIVND (reference sequence). Unmatched junction bases numbered 4, after V lost 1 base and J lost 4 bases. This CDR3 has 15 residues. CDR3 DNA: TGTGCCAGTAGTATAGGAGGGGGCCGTAATCAGCCCCAGCATTTT. This sequence encodes CASSIGGGRNQPQHF.

The CDR3 protein is CASRTGLYGYTF. The CDR3, as DNA: TGTGCCAGCAGGACAGGACTCTATGGCTACACCTTC. This chain uses TRBV27 with TRBJ1-2, with D perhaps matching TRBD1 (6 bases). The germline CDR1 and CDR2 sequences are MNHEY and SMNVEV (reference sequence). The CDR3 spans 12 residues. Trimming cost V 6 bases and J 4 bases, with 9 bases left between them.

The V gene is TRBV18, the J gene TRBJ1-2; 8 nucleotides agree with TRBD1. V gave up 4 bases and J gave up 6 bases; unmatched junction bases: 1. The length of the CDR3 is 12 residues. The germline gives CDR1 KGHSH, CDR2 LQKENI. The CDR3 DNA is TGTGCCAGCTCACTGACAGGGGATGGCTACACCTTC. It yields the protein CASSLTGDGYTF.

The chain links TRBV28 to TRBJ2-1, with 10 bases matching TRBD2. Germline-derived CDR1 and CDR2 are MDHEN and SYDVKM. The junction had 11 bases not matched to a gene; V was cut back by 6 bases and J by 6 bases. This CDR3 contains 16 residues. The CDR3 region is CASRPLDSGRGNEQFF. The CDR3 DNA reads as TGTGCCAGCAGACCCCTGGACAGCGGGAGGGGCAATGAGCAGTTCTTC.

This clone occurred once. The chain carries TRBV11-2 and TRBJ1-2; 7 nucleotides agree with TRBD1. The V and J ends lost 6 bases and 6 bases, in that order; junction bases with no gene match: 7. The CDR3 runs 13 residues. The V gene's germline CDR1 is SGHAT and CDR2 FQNNGV. In DNA form, the CDR3 reads TGTGCCAGCAGGTACCGGGACAGCAATGGCTACACCTTC. Translation gives CASRYRDSNGYTF.

The gene calls are TRBV11-2 and TRBJ1-5; 7 bases agree with TRBD1. Germline assignment: CDR1 SGHAT and CDR2 FQNNGV. V was pared by 5 bases and J by 2 bases, with 9 bases of the junction left unmatched. This CDR3 comprises 16 residues. The CDR3 bases are TGTGCCAGCAGCGAACGGACAGGTGGTGGCAATCAGCCCCAGCATTTT. Its translation: CASSERTGGGNQPQHF.

This clone was counted once. The chain has TRBV30 and TRBJ1-1, with 9 bases lining up with TRBD1. V was clipped by 1 base and J by 10 bases; unmatched bases: 13. The CDR3 is made up of 15 amino acids. The germline gives CDR1 GTSNPN, CDR2 SVGIG (reference sequence). The CDR3 spells CAWSGFGTGIGGAFF. The CDR3 nucleotides read TGTGCCTGGAGTGGCTTCGGGACAGGGATCGGGGGAGCTTTCTTT.

The genes are TRBV24-1 and TRBJ2-1; 13 bases are a match to TRBD2. The CDR3 runs to 16 residues. The J segment lost 1 base and the V segment lost 5 bases, leaving 1 base of the junction unmatched. From germline, CDR1 is KGHDR and CDR2 SFDVKD. The CDR3 coding sequence is TGTGCCACCAGTGTGACTAGCGGGAGGTCCTACAATGAGCAGTTCTTC. It codes for CATSVTSGRSYNEQFF.